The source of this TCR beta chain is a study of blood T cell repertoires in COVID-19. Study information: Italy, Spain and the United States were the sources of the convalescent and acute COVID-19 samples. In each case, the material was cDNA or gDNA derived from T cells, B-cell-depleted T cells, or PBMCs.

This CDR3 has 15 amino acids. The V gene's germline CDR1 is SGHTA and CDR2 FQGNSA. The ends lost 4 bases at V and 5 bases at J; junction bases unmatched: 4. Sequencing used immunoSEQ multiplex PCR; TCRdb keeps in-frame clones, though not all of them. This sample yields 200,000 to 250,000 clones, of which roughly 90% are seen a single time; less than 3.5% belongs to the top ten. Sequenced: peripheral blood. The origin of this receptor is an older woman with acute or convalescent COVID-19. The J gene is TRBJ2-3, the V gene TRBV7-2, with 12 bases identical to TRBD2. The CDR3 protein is CASSSQGLAGDTQYF. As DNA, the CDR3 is TGTGCCAGCAGCTCCCAGGGACTAGCGGGAGATACGCAGTATTTT.